The 14 T cell receptor beta chains given below trace back to one sample, sequenced in a study of technical replicates of blood from a few donors. Sequencing was performed with immunoSEQ multiplex PCR; in TCRdb, only in-frame clones are kept and a portion is missing. The data contain 75,000 to 95,000 clones, almost 97% of them singletons. Material: T cells isolated from PBMCs. The source is a human donor in good health.

This sequence joins TRBV6-1 and TRBJ2-7; D is undetermined. This CDR3 spans 12 amino acids. V was cut by 2 bases and J by 7 bases, with 9 bases left in between. The germline CDR1 and CDR2 sequences are MNHNS and SASEGT. In DNA, the CDR3 is TGTGCCAGCAGTGAAACAGTCTGGGAGCAGTACTTC. It encodes CASSETVWEQYF.

The rearrangement joins TRBV9 to TRBJ2-3; D possibly corresponds to TRBD2 (5 bases). V lost 3 bases, J lost 9 bases, and 20 bases lay in between. Germline CDR1 and CDR2: SGDLS and YYNGEE. The CDR3 runs to 15 residues. CDR3: CASSASKTDSWTQYF. Written as DNA, the CDR3 is TGTGCCAGCAGCGCCTCGAAGACGGACTCATGGACGCAGTATTTT.

The gene calls are TRBV5-8 and TRBJ2-3; 7 bases align to TRBD2. Germline V gene sequence: CDR1 SGHTS, CDR2 YDEGEE. This CDR3 has 17 amino acids. Losses at the gene ends were 4 bases for V and 2 bases for J; bases not matched to a gene: 13. CDR3 amino acids: CASSDRRAGDNTDTQYF. CDR3 in DNA: TGTGCCAGCAGCGACCGACGGGCGGGAGACAACACAGATACGCAGTATTTT.

The genes are TRBV29-1 and TRBJ2-5, with D perhaps TRBD2 (6 bases). Between the trimmed V and J ends, which lost 8 bases and 1 base, there was a span of 11 bases. The CDR3 is 12 amino acids. Looked up from germline, CDR1 is SQVTM and CDR2 is ANQGSEA. CDR3 sequence (DNA): TGCAGCTGGGAGGCCATCCAAGAGACCCAGTACTTC. It codes for CSWEAIQETQYF.

The chain is built from TRBV6-1 and TRBJ2-3; weak D call: TRBD2 (5 bases). V was shortened by 7 bases and J by 4 bases, with 12 bases between the two germline ends. The length of the CDR3 is 13 residues. CDR1 is MNHNS and CDR2 is SASEGT in the germline V gene. The CDR3 is CASTGELSDTQYF. The CDR3 region has the DNA TGTGCCAGCACTGGGGAGTTATCAGATACGCAGTATTTT.

This chain joins TRBV28 and TRBJ1-2; TRBD1 agrees at 7 bases. The CDR3 runs to 12 residues. Trimming took 8 bases from V and 8 from J; bases not matched to a gene: 8. Germline V CDR1 and CDR2: MDHEN, SYDVKM. The CDR3 is CASAGQERGYTF. In DNA form, the CDR3 reads TGTGCCAGCGCAGGACAGGAGAGAGGCTACACCTTC.

The chain carries TRBV30 and TRBJ1-1; D unclear. This CDR3 spans 13 amino acids. Germline V lookup: CDR1 GTSNPN, CDR2 SVGIG (reference sequence). V lost 5 bases and J lost 1, with 11 bases in between. Written as DNA, the CDR3 is TGTGCCTGGGGCCAGGTGGGGAACACTGAAGCTTTCTTT. It is translated as CAWGQVGNTEAFF.

V is TRBV14 and J is TRBJ2-1; TRBD2 agrees at 7 bases. CDR3 length: 12 amino acids. CDR1 is SGHDN and CDR2 is FVKESK in the germline V gene. J lost 13 bases, V lost 2 bases, and 5 bases had no gene match. The CDR3 is CASSQLSGAQFF. The CDR3 nucleotides read TGTGCCAGCAGCCAATTAAGCGGGGCACAGTTCTTC. The full variable domain, rest sourced from reference TRBV14 and TRBJ2-1, is EAGVTQFPSHSVIEKGQTVTLRCDPISGHDNLYWYRRVMGKEIKFLLHFVKESKQDESGMPNNRFLAERTGGTYSTLKVQPAELEDSGVYFCASSQLSGAQFFGPGTRLTVL.

The chain couples TRBV5-1 to TRBJ1-2; D is possibly TRBD1 (6 bases). CDR1 and CDR2 from the germline V gene are SGHRS and YFSETQ. The CDR3 runs to 14 residues. Trimming removed 7 bases from V and 3 bases from J, with 16 bases in between. The CDR3 is CASRPGGGDYGYTF. In nucleotides, the CDR3 is TGCGCCAGCCGTCCGGGAGGGGGGGACTATGGCTACACCTTC.

The chain carries TRBV19 and TRBJ2-7; D is possibly TRBD1 (5 bases). This CDR3 has 14 amino acids. V was pared by 2 bases and J by 3 bases, with 11 bases between. The germline V gene has CDR1 LNHDA and CDR2 SQIVND (reference sequence). The CDR3 protein is CASSIKGVIYEQYF. The CDR3 nucleotides are TGTGCCAGTAGTATAAAAGGGGTAATCTACGAGCAGTACTTC.

V and J are TRBV2 and TRBJ2-1; D remains unclear. The CDR3 covers 13 residues. Trimming took 8 bases from V and 8 from J, leaving 16 bases between them. The germline CDR1 and CDR2 sequences are SNHLY and FYNNEI. The CDR3 region is CASRSSGGDEQFF. The DNA for the CDR3 is TGTGCCAGCCGTAGTTCCGGCGGTGATGAGCAGTTCTTC.

V usage is TRBV4-3 and J usage is TRBJ2-1; 7 positions match TRBD2. V lost 5 bases to trimming and J lost 5 bases; unmatched junction nucleotides: 3. The CDR3 contains 13 residues. Germline-derived CDR1 and CDR2 are LGHNA and YSLEER. The CDR3 DNA follows: TGCGCCAGCAGCGTTGGGACTAACAATGAGCAGTTCTTC. It encodes CASSVGTNNEQFF.

The chain links TRBV7-6 to TRBJ2-1; 7 bases align to TRBD2. The CDR3 covers 14 residues. V gave up 6 bases and J gave up 6 bases; unmatched junction bases: 8. The germline V gene has CDR1 SGHVS and CDR2 FNYEAQ. The CDR3 spells CASRKEGLFNEQFF. The CDR3 DNA reads TGTGCCAGCAGGAAAGAGGGACTATTCAATGAGCAGTTCTTC.

The chain joins TRBV15 to TRBJ2-7; the match to TRBD1 covers 9 bases. The V gene's germline CDR1 is LNHNV and CDR2 YYDKDF (reference sequence). The CDR3 runs to 15 residues. Trimming took 2 bases from V and 3 from J; bases not matched to a gene: 5. The CDR3 nucleotides read TGTGCCACCAGCAGAACCGGGACAGGGTACTACGAGCAGTACTTC. It is translated as CATSRTGTGYYEQYF.